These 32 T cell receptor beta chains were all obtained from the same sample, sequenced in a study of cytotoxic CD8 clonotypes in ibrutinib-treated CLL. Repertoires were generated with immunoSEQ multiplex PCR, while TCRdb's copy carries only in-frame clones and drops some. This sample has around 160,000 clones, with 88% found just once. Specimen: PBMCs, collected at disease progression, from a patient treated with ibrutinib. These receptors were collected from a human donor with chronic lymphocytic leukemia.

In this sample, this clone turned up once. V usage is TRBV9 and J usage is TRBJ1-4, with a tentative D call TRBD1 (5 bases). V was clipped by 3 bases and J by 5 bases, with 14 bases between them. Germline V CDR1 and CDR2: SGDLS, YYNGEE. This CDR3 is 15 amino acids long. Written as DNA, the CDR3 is TGTGCCAGCAGCGCCACGGGGGGAAGGAATGAAAAACTGTTTTTT. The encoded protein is CASSATGGRNEKLFF.

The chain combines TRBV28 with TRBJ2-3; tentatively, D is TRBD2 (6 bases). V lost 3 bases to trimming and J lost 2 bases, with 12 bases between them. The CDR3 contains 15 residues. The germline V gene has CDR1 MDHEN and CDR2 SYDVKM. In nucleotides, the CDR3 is TGTGCCAGCAGTTTTCGTAGCGGCCACACAGATACGCAGTATTTT. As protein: CASSFRSGHTDTQYF.

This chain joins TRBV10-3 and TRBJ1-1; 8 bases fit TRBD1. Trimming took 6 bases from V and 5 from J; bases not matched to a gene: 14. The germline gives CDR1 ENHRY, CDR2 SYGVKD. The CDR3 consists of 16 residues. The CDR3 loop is CAIRDPGRGLLTEAFF. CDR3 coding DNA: TGTGCCATCAGGGACCCCGGCAGGGGGCTACTGACTGAAGCTTTCTTT.

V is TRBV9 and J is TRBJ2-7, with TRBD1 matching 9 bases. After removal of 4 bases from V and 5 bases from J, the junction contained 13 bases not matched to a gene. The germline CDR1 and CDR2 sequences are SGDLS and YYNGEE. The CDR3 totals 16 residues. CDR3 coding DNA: TGTGCCAGCAGCACAGACCCAAGACAGGGGGGGCACGAGCAGTACTTC. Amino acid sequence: CASSTDPRQGGHEQYF.

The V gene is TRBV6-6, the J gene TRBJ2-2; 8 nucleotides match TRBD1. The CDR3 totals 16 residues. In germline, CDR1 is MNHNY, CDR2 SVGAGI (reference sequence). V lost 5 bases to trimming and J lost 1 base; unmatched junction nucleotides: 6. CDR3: CASSPDRVGNTGELFF. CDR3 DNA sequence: TGTGCCAGCAGTCCGGACAGGGTGGGGAACACCGGGGAGCTGTTTTTT.

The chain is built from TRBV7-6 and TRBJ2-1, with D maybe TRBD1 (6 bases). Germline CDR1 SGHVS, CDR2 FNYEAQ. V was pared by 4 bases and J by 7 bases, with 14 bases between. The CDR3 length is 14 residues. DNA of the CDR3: TGTGCCAGCAGCTCTAACAGGGCTGAGAATGAGCAGTTCTTC. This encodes CASSSNRAENEQFF.

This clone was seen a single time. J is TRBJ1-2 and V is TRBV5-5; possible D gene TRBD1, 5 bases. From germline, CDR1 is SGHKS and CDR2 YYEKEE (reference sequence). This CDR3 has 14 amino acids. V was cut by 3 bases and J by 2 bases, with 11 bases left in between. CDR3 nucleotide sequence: TGTGCCAGCAGCTCCAAGGCAGGGAACTATGGCTACACCTTC. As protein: CASSSKAGNYGYTF.

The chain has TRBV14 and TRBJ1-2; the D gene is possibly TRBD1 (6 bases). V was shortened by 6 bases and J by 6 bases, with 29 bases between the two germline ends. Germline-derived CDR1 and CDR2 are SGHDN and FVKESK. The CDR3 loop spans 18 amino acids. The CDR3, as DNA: TGTGCCAGCAGGCAAAAAAGAATGTTAGACAGGTGGTCAAATGGCTACACCTTC. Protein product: CASRQKRMLDRWSNGYTF.

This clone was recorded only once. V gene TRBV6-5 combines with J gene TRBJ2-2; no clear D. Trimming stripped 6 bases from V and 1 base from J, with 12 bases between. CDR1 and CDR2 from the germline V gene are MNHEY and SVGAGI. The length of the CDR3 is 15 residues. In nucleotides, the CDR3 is TGTGCCAGCAGACGCGGTTCGGGGAACACCGGGGAGCTGTTTTTT. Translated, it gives CASRRGSGNTGELFF.

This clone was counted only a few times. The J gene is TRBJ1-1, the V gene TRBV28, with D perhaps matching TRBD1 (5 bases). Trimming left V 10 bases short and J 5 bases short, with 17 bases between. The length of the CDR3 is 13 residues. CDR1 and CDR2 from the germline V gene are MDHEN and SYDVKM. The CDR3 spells CATKGTGWTEAFF. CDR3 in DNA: TGTGCCACAAAGGGGACGGGGTGGACTGAAGCTTTCTTT.

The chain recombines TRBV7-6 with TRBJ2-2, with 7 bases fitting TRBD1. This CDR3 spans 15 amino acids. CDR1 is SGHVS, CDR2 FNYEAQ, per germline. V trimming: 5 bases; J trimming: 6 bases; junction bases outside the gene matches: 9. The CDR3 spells CASSVRQGMPGELFF. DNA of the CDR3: TGTGCCAGCAGCGTACGACAGGGTATGCCCGGGGAGCTGTTTTTT.

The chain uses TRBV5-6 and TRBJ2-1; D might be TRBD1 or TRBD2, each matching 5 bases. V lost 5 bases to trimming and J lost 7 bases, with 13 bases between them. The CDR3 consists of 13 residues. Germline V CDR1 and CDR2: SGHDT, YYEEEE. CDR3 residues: CASSWDEVNEQFF. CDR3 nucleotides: TGTGCCAGCAGTTGGGACGAAGTAAATGAGCAGTTCTTC.

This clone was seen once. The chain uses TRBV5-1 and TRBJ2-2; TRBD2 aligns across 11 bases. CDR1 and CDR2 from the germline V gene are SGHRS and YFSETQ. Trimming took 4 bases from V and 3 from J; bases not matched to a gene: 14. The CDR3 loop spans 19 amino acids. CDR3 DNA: TGCGCCAGCAGCCAACCACGTGAACTAGCGGGAGTGTACACCGGGGAGCTGTTTTTT. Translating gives CASSQPRELAGVYTGELFF.

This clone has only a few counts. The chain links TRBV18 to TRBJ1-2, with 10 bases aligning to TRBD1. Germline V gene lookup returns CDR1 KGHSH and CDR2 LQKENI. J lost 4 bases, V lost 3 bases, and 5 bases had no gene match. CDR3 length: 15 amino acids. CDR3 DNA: TGTGCCAGCTCACCCGGGACAGGGGTTAGCTATGGCTACACCTTC. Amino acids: CASSPGTGVSYGYTF.

Written as DNA, the CDR3 is TGTGCCAGCAGTTTATTACAGTATAATGAAAAACTGTTTTTT. It codes for CASSLLQYNEKLFF. This sequence joins TRBV28 and TRBJ1-4; unclear D gene. The germline V gene has CDR1 MDHEN and CDR2 SYDVKM. Trimming left V 1 base short and J 4 bases short, with 7 bases between. CDR3 length: 14 residues. Variable domain in full (rest from reference TRBV28 and TRBJ1-4): DVKVTQSSRYLVKRTGEKVFLECVQDMDHENMFWYRQDPGLGLRLIYFSYDVKMKEKGDIPEGYSVSREKKERFSLILESASTNQTSMYLCASSLLQYNEKLFFGSGTQLSVL.

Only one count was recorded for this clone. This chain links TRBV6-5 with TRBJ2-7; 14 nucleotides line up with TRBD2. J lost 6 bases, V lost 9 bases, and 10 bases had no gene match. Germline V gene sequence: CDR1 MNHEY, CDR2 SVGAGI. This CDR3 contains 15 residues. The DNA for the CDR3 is TGTGCCAGTCGGGGGGGACTAGCGGGAGTAGGCGAGCAGTACTTC. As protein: CASRGGLAGVGEQYF.

CDR3 sequence (DNA): TGTGCCAGCAGCTTTGAACTCACGGCCTTCGAGCAGTACTTC. Amino acids: CASSFELTAFEQYF. This chain uses TRBV12-1 with TRBJ2-7. TRBV12-1 is designated a pseudogene. There are 14 residues in the CDR3.

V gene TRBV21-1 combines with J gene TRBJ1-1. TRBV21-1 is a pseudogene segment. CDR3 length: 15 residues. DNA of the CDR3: TGTGCCAGCAGCAAAAGTTGTCGGAAGAACACTGAAGCTTTCTTT. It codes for CASSKSCRKNTEAFF.

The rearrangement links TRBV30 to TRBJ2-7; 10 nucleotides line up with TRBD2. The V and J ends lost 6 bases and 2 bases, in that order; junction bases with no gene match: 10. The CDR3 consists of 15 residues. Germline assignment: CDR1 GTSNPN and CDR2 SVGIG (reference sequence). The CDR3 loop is CACSALAGVPYEQYF. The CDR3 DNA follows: TGTGCCTGCTCAGCCCTAGCGGGAGTTCCCTACGAGCAGTACTTC.

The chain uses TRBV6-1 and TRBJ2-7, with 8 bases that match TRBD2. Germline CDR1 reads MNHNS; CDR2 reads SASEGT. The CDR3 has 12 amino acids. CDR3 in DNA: TGTGGCTCGGGCGGGGGGCCCTACGAGCAGTACTTC. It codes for CGSGGGPYEQYF.

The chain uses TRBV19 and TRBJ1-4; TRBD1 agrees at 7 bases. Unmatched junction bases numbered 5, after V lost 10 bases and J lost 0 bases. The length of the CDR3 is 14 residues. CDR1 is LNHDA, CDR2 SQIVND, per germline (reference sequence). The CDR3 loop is CATNRGATNEKLFF. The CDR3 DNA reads TGTGCCACTAACAGGGGAGCAACTAATGAAAAACTGTTTTTT.

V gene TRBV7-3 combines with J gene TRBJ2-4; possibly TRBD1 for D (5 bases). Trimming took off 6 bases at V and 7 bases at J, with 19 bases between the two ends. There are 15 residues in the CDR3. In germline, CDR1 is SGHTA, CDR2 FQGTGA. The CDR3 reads CASSLSTAGLNIQYF. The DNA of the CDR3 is TGTGCCAGCAGTCTATCAACCGCAGGGTTGAACATTCAGTACTTC. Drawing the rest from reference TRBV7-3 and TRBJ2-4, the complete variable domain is GAGVSQTPSNKVTEKGKYVELRCDPISGHTALYWYRQSLGQGPEFLIYFQGTGAADDSGLPNDRFFAVRPEGSVSTLKIQRTERGDSAVYLCASSLSTAGLNIQYFGAGTRLSVL.

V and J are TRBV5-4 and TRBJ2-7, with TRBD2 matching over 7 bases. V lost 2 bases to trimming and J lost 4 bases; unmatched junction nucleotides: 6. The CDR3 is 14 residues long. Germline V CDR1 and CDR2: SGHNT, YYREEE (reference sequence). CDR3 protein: CASSFTSGAYEQYF. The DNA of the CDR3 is TGTGCCAGCAGCTTTACGAGCGGGGCTTACGAGCAGTACTTC. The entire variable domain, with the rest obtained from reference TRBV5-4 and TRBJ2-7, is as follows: ETGVTQSPTHLIKTRGQQVTLRCSSQSGHNTVSWYQQALGQGPQFIFQYYREEENGRGNFPPRFSGLQFPNYSSELNVNALELDDSALYLCASSFTSGAYEQYFGPGTRLTVT.

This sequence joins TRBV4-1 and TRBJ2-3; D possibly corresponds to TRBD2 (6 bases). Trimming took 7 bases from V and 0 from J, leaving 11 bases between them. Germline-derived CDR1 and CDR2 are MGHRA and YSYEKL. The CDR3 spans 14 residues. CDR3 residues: CASKSGTSTDTQYF. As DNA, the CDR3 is TGCGCCAGCAAATCCGGGACTAGCACAGATACGCAGTATTTT.

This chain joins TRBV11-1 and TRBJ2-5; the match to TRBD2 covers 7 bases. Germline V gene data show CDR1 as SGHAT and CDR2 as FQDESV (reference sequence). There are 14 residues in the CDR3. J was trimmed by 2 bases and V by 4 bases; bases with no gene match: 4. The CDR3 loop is CASSSGTTQETQYF. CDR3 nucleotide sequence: TGTGCCAGCAGCTCTGGGACTACTCAAGAGACCCAGTACTTC.

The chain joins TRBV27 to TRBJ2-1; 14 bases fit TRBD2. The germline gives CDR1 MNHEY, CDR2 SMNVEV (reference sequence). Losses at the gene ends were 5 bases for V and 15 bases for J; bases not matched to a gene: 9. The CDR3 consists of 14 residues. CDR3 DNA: TGTGCCAGCAGTGCCGGGACTAGCGGGAGCCTTTCGTTCTTC. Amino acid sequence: CASSAGTSGSLSFF.

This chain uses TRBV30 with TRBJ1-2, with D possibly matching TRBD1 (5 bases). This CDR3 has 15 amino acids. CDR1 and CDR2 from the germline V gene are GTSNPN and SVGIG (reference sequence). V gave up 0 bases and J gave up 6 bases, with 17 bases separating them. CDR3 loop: CAWSVLGRGVDGYTF. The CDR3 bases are TGTGCCTGGAGTGTACTTGGTAGGGGTGTTGATGGCTACACCTTC.

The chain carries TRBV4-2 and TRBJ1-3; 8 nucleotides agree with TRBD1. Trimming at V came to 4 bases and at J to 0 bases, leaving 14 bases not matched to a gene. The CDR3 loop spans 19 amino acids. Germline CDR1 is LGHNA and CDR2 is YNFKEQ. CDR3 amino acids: CASSRVGQGRTPSGNTIYF. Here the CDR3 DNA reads TGTGCCAGCAGCCGAGTAGGACAGGGAAGAACCCCCTCTGGAAACACCATATATTTT.

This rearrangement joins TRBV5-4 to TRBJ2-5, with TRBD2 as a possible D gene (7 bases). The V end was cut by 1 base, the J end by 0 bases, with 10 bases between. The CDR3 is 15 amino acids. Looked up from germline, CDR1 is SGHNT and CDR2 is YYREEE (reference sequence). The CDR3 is CASSLSGGDQETQYF. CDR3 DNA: TGTGCCAGCAGCTTGTCGGGGGGCGACCAAGAGACCCAGTACTTC.

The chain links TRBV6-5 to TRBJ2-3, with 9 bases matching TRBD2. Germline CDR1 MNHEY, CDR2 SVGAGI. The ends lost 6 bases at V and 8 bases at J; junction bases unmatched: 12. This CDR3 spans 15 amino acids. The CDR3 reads CASRPGVAGERTQYF. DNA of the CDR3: TGTGCCAGCAGACCCGGGGTAGCGGGAGAGCGTACGCAGTATTTT.

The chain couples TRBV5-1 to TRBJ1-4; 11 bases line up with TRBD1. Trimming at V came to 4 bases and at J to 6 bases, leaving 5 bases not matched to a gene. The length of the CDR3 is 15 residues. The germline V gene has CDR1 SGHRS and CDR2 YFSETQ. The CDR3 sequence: CASSPRTGGDEKLFF. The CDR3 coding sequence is TGCGCCAGCAGCCCCAGGACAGGGGGCGATGAAAAACTGTTTTTT.

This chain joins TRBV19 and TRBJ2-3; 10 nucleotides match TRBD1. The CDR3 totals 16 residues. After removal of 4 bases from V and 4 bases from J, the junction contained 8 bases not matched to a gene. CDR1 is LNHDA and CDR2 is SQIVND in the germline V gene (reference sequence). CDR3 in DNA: TGTGCCAGTAGTAAGAAGTTCGGGACAGGGGCAGATACGCAGTATTTT. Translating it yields CASSKKFGTGADTQYF.